The rows below give T cell receptor beta chains drawn from one sample of a study of blood T cells in healthy people across ages. TCRdb re-called the 5' RACE reads through MiXCR, storing one row per CDR3 protein. The profile shows around 400,000 distinct CDR3 sequences, about half of them singletons. Source material: blood. The receptors shown here come from a man in his 60s in good health. CDR3s include the opening cysteine and the closing phenylalanine or tryptophan. D genes are given only for firm matches. Part of the rows lack a size; the others show once, few, many or a class for expanded clones.

J: TRBJ2-5
D: -
size: -
V: TRBV28
DNA: TGTGCCAGCAGTTTCGGGCAAGCGACCCAGTACTTC
CDR3: CASSFGQATQYF

J: TRBJ2-5
D: -
size: -
V: TRBV7-9
DNA: TGTGCCAGCAGTTGGAGGGGAAAAGTCGGGACCCAGTACTTC
CDR3: CASSWRGKVGTQYF

J: TRBJ2-5
D: TRBD2
size: -
V: TRBV29-1
DNA: TGCAGCGGGGGAGGGTCCGTGGGCTCCTACAATGAGCAGTACTTC
CDR3: CSGGGSVGSYNEQYF

J: TRBJ2-2
D: -
size: -
V: TRBV19
DNA: TGTGCCAGTAGTATAGAGGCAGGGGGGACCGGGGAGCTGTTTTTT
CDR3: CASSIEAGGTGELFF

J: TRBJ2-5
D: TRBD2
size: -
V: TRBV5-4
DNA: TGTGCCAGCAGCGTAGCGGGAGCCCAAGAGACCCAGTACTTC
CDR3: CASSVAGAQETQYF

J: TRBJ2-1
D: -
size: -
V: TRBV21-1
DNA: TGTGCCAGCACCAAGGGGGGACTCGCGAATGAGCAGTTCTTC
CDR3: CASTKGGLANEQFF

J: TRBJ1-2
D: -
size: -
V: TRBV7-2
DNA: TGTGCCAGCAGCTTAGGGGAGATCGGCGATGGCTACACCTTC
CDR3: CASSLGEIGDGYTF

J: TRBJ1-4
D: -
size: -
V: TRBV7-6
DNA: TGTGCCAGCAGCAAAGTCGCGGGCGGTAATGAAAAACTGTTTTTT
CDR3: CASSKVAGGNEKLFF

J: TRBJ2-1
D: TRBD1
size: -
V: TRBV7-3
DNA: TGTGCCAGCAGCTCACAGACAGGGGGCGCAACGTATGAGCAGTTCTTC
CDR3: CASSSQTGGATYEQFF

J: TRBJ2-3
D: TRBD2
size: -
V: TRBV29-1
DNA: TGCAGCGTTGACGGGCTAGCGGAGAGCACAGATACGCAGTATTTT
CDR3: CSVDGLAESTDTQYF

J: TRBJ2-3
D: -
size: many
V: TRBV4-3
DNA: TGCGCCAGCAGCCAACAAACATCAGGAGATACGCAGTATTTT
CDR3: CASSQQTSGDTQYF

J: TRBJ2-1
D: -
size: few
V: TRBV21-1
DNA: TGTGCCAGCACCCAACTACCGGGTGAGCAGTTCTTC
CDR3: CASTQLPGEQFF

J: TRBJ2-5
D: -
size: -
V: TRBV6-5
DNA: TGTGCCAGCAGTTACAAGAGGGGAGTGACCCAGTACTTC
CDR3: CASSYKRGVTQYF

J: TRBJ2-7
D: -
size: -
V: TRBV18
DNA: TGTGCCAGCTCACCATCCGGGACCTCCGCCGAGCAGTACTTC
CDR3: CASSPSGTSAEQYF

J: TRBJ2-7
D: TRBD2
size: -
V: TRBV7-2
DNA: TGTGCCAGCAGCTTAGGCCGCGGGAGAGGAACCTACGAGCAGTACTTC
CDR3: CASSLGRGRGTYEQYF

J: TRBJ2-7
D: -
size: many
V: TRBV30
DNA: TGTGCCTGGAGGCGGGGACAATACGAGCAGTACTTC
CDR3: CAWRRGQYEQYF

J: TRBJ2-3
D: -
size: -
V: TRBV29-1
DNA: TGCAGCGTTTCTGAAAACACAGATACGCAGTATTTT
CDR3: CSVSENTDTQYF

J: TRBJ1-2
D: -
size: -
V: TRBV20-1
DNA: TGCAGTGCTCGTGAAGCACCAGCTCGATATGGCTACACCTTC
CDR3: CSAREAPARYGYTF